This TCR beta chain is from a study of cytomegalovirus exposure and HLA in healthy donors. With regard to this clone: Its cognate antigen is unknown.

Findings of the study overall: Three of the chains that were CMV-associated were confirmed in vitro to be specific for CMV antigens. Investigators reported approximately 170 TCR beta chains as tied to cytomegalovirus. In a later analysis, several top co-occurrence clusters appeared linked to parvovirus B19, influenza, CMV and Epstein-Barr virus.

Germline trimming cut 3 bases from V and 4 bases from J; bases unmatched to any gene: 7. CDR3 length: 16 amino acids. Germline CDR1 is KGHSH and CDR2 is LQKENI. PCR employed 60 Vbeta and 13 Jbeta primers. Assay: immunoSEQ multiplex PCR; the TCRdb copy retains only in-frame clones and omits some. The sample yields approximately 160,000 clones, 65% to 70% seen once. Sequencing input: PBMCs. V and J are TRBV18 and TRBJ2-1, with 9 positions matching TRBD2. The sequence was obtained from a woman between 18 and 30 years old in good health and CMV-seropositive. The CDR3 DNA is TGTGCCAGCTCACCCCCGGGGCTAGCGGGGTACAATGAGCAGTTCTTC. Its protein product is CASSPPGLAGYNEQFF. Supplemented by reference TRBV18 and TRBJ2-1, the full variable domain reads NAGVMQNPRHLVRRRGQEARLRCSPMKGHSHVYWYRQLPEEGLKFMVYLQKENIIDESGMPKERFSAEFPKEGPSILRIQQVVRGDSAAYFCASSPPGLAGYNEQFFGPGTRLTVL.